This TCR beta chain was identified in a study of OX40 agonist ivuxolimab in advanced cancers. Turning to the study itself: People in dose escalation had one of these cancers: hepatocellular carcinoma, melanoma, renal cell or head and neck cancer. Three individuals attained partial responses, comprising one hepatocellular carcinoma case and two cutaneous melanoma cases. Regarding the study as a whole: Expanded clones were, on average, more numerous among CD8+ T cells than CD4+. The antigens recognized by the expanded peripheral T cells, that is their antigen specificity, were not determined.

Data came from immunoSEQ multiplex PCR; TCRdb stores just in-frame clones and leaves some out. The data contain tens of thousands of clones, about 85% of them seen just once; the ten biggest clones take up roughly a sixth. As concerns this clone: Its antigen is currently unknown.

The CDR3 sequence is 13 residues long. V lost 6 bases and J lost 10; bases outside the gene matches: 8. Germline V gene sequence: CDR1 SGHAT, CDR2 FQDESV (reference sequence). The input for sequencing was CD4+ or CD8+ T cells sorted from blood, taken in a trial of the OX40 agonist ivuxolimab. V gene TRBV11-1 combines with J gene TRBJ2-1, with 8 positions matching TRBD2. The TCR was taken from an adult with an advanced solid tumor such as melanoma, head and neck, liver or kidney cancer. The CDR3 bases are TGTGCCAGCAGTGGGACTAGGGGCTGGGAGCAGTTCTTC. This translates into CASSGTRGWEQFF.